This TCR beta chain was retrieved from a study of blood T cells in healthy people across ages. Alongside a J-beta primer mix, a sample-barcoded 5' primer served in a second PCR lasting roughly 6 to 11 cycles. TCRdb independently ran MiXCR on the 5' RACE reads; one entry per CDR3 protein. The profile shows around 500,000 distinct CDR3 sequences, over 25% of them singletons. This clonotype was observed a few times. The V gene lost 3 bases and the J gene lost 4 bases, with 12 bases spanning the gap. There are 13 residues in the CDR3. Looked up from germline, CDR1 is GTSNPN and CDR2 is SVGIG (reference sequence). The sample was also linked to a second study, of T cells of mothers and their children.

The sequence was collected from a boy between 2 and 15 years old in good health. The rearrangement uses TRBV30 and TRBJ1-2, with D tentatively TRBD1 (6 bases). Sequenced input: blood. CDR3 region: CAWRTDRFYGYTF. CDR3 nucleotides: TGTGCCTGGAGAACGGACAGATTCTATGGCTACACCTTC.